A single TCR beta chain is shown here with its context. Its antigen remains unidentified. Clones were read by immunoSEQ multiplex PCR, and TCRdb kept only the in-frame ones, dropping some. Of about 26,000 clones in the sample, roughly two thirds were seen once. Each patient's relapse followed autologous stem cell transplantation, and brentuximab vedotin exposure varied. Trimming left V 2 bases short and J 5 bases short, with 7 bases between. The germline V gene has CDR1 SGDLS and CDR2 YYNGEE. The CDR3 consists of 13 residues. These data come from a study of PD-1 blockade in classical Hodgkin lymphoma. Findings and limits, study-wide: Still unresolved is the cause of the repertoire differences, which may be disease activity or prior therapy.

The chain links TRBV9 to TRBJ2-2; no definite D call. The specimen was peripheral blood mononuclear cells (PBMCs), collected before the second cycle of nivolumab. The TCR originated in a human donor with classical Hodgkin lymphoma. CDR3 nucleotides: TGTGCCAGCAGCGTGACCCTTACCGGGGAGCTGTTTTTT. Translation gives CASSVTLTGELFF.